This is a list of T cell receptor beta chains from one sample in a study of shared clonotypes between healthy human individuals. This table comes from immunoSEQ multiplex PCR, and its TCRdb copy is limited to in-frame clones, with some not included. Counted here are roughly 500,000 clones, roughly 83% occurring once; the ten biggest clones make up less than 15%. The source material was PBMCs. Receptor source: a woman aged 40 to 55 in good health. Some clones in this sample may be carry-over from other donors' samples. Each CDR3 is given without its conserved first and last residue.

v_gene	j_gene	CDR3aa
TRBV6-6	TRBJ2-1	ASSYFRGVGEQF
TRBV5-1	TRBJ2-1	ASSLEAGAGHEQF
TRBV9	TRBJ2-7	ASSVGGAGAYEQY
TRBV6-5	TRBJ2-7	ASSYQPREKQY
TRBV30	TRBJ1-2	AWSVGGNGYT
TRBV7-3	TRBJ2-7	ASSLQGGYYEQY
TRBV6-1	TRBJ2-2	ASSEILGIAGELF
TRBV7-8	TRBJ2-7	ASSMGVSYEQY
TRBV19	TRBJ2-5	ASSIWTAEGTQY
TRBV2	TRBJ2-7	ASSAEVTSYEQY
TRBV7-2	TRBJ2-1	ASSLSQGRAVF
TRBV5-6	TRBJ1-4	ASSQTGVGEKLF
TRBV18	TRBJ2-1	ASSLATGTGFDVQF
TRBV6-1	TRBJ1-5	ASSGGTGEGGQPQH
TRBV5-1	TRBJ2-1	ASSPTSGSSIVDQF
TRBV13	TRBJ2-2	ASFGGTGELF
TRBV2	TRBJ1-2	ASRQGANYGYT